This TCR beta chain was captured in a study of blood T cell repertoires in COVID-19 (dated by TCRdb to 2020 to 2021). As for the study more broadly: Samples from collaborators originated in the United States, Italy and Spain and spanned both the acute and convalescent phases of COVID-19. The material from the prospective study consisted of cDNA or gDNA derived from T cells, B-cell-depleted T cells, or PBMCs. The repertoires were released in a freely available public database intended as a resource for research on the immune response to SARS-CoV-2. Samples were obtained from the ongoing ImmuneRACE study (first 160 participants) and from over 1,000 subjects provided by 6 global collaborators. The sample metadata nearly always contained a de-identified subject ID, COVID-19 status, age in years and sex. Subjects who had been exposed to COVID-19, were actively infected with it, or had recovered from it provided the deeply sampled blood TCRbeta repertoires that made up the dataset. Where available, HLA class I and class II types were obtained from metadata supplied by the sample provider rather than from assay-based typing. Here is what the overall study found, with its caveats: The amount of clinical and demographic metadata varied by source and participant and was provided uncurated.

TCRbeta CDR3 regions were amplified from genomic DNA using the immunoSEQ Assay, a bias-controlled multiplex PCR. The authors processed their data as follows. Within the assay, amplification of reference gene primers was used to estimate how many nucleated cells each sample contained. Sequence reads were collapsed and filtered to measure the absolute abundance of every unique TCRbeta CDR3 rearrangement. For each sample, productive Simpson clonality was calculated as the square root of Simpson's diversity index across productive rearrangements. TCRdb holds this immuneACCESS table with in-frame rearrangements only. Some clones are missing; in checked studies, unresolved V genes explain under half, and the rest has no known cause. That table furnishes V, J and clone size, whereas the DNA furnished D and trimming. The sample profile shows 99,000 or so clones; 85% to 90% of them were found once. The ten most abundant clones make up 5.1% of the sample.

Each collaborating institution followed its own protocols to collect whole blood in K2EDTA tubes. For TCRbeta analysis, collaborator samples were shipped as frozen whole blood, as isolated PBMCs, or as DNA extracted from either sample type. As concerns this clone: It lacks a known antigen. No qualities accompany the bases; no much larger clone lies one base away.

Taken from cysteine to phenylalanine, the CDR3 has 14 residues. Of all the DNA, just the CDR3 is kept, 42 bases in frame from base 1. For CDR1 and CDR2, the germline V gene lists SGHDN and FVKESK. The germline ends are 8 bases apart after V is trimmed by 1 base and J by 2 bases. The rearranged segments are TRBV14 and TRBJ1-1, with no confidently assigned D gene. The sequenced sample consisted of peripheral blood. The clonotype comes from a human donor in a cohort sampled during active COVID-19. The CDR3 is CASSQVAPNTEAFF. The bases are TGTGCCAGCAGCCAAGTAGCCCCTAACACTGAAGCTTTCTTT.